What follows are 27 T cell receptor beta chains derived from one specimen sequenced in a study of blood T cells in healthy people across ages. Combining a sample-barcoded 5' primer with a J-beta primer mix, a second PCR ran for roughly 7 to 11 cycles. TCRdb re-called the 5' RACE reads through MiXCR, storing one row per CDR3 protein. The sample consists of some 1.6 million distinct CDR3 sequences, almost 35% of them appearing once. Sequencing was done on a sample of blood. These receptor sequences come from a woman aged 25 to 39 in good health.

The sample holds many counts of this clonotype. The V gene is TRBV4-1, the J gene TRBJ1-2; TRBD1 might be the D (6 bases). The CDR3 spans 16 residues. Trimming shortened V by 0 bases and J by 5 bases, and 16 bases separated the two germline ends. CDR1 and CDR2 (germline): MGHRA, YSYEKL. The CDR3, as DNA: TGCGCCAGCAGCCAAGAGAGCAGTAACAGGGCTTATGGCTACACCTTC. Translation gives CASSQESSNRAYGYTF.

This clonotype showed up just a few times. This chain joins TRBV9 and TRBJ2-7, with TRBD1 matching over 7 bases. J gave up 9 bases and V 3 bases, and 6 bases lay outside the gene matches. The CDR3 has 12 residues. Germline-derived CDR1 and CDR2 are SGDLS and YYNGEE. The CDR3 spells CASSGKGTVQYF. The CDR3 DNA reads as TGTGCCAGCAGCGGGAAGGGGACAGTGCAGTACTTC.

The CDR3 is CASSQESPTDTQYF. As DNA, the CDR3 is TGTGCCAGCAGCCAAGAATCTCCCACAGATACGCAGTATTTT. This chain links TRBV3-1 with TRBJ2-3, with D uncertain. V lost 0 bases and J lost 2, with 6 bases in between. CDR1 and CDR2 from the germline V gene are LGHDT and YNNKEL (reference sequence). The CDR3 has 14 residues.

This clonotype was seen repeatedly, ten times or more. This chain uses TRBV4-1 with TRBJ2-5, with 7 bases fitting TRBD1. The J segment lost 4 bases and the V segment lost 1 base, leaving 6 bases of the junction unmatched. Germline V lookup: CDR1 MGHRA, CDR2 YSYEKL. The CDR3 has 15 amino acids. The DNA of the CDR3 is TGCGCCAGCAGCCAAGTAGAGGGGGCAGGAGAGACCCAGTACTTC. This encodes CASSQVEGAGETQYF.

The genes are TRBV29-1 and TRBJ1-5; TRBD1 agrees at 8 bases. With V trimmed by 4 bases and J by 6 bases, 5 bases remained unmatched. Germline CDR1 and CDR2: SQVTM and ANQGSEA. CDR3 length: 13 residues. The DNA for the CDR3 is TGCAGCGTTGCGGACAGGGATGGTCAGCCCCAGCATTTT. Its protein product is CSVADRDGQPQHF.

This clonotype was picked up a small number of times. The rearrangement uses TRBV7-6 and TRBJ2-4; D might be TRBD2 (6 bases). V was shortened by 5 bases and J by 1 base, with 18 bases between the two germline ends. The CDR3 totals 17 residues. The germline gives CDR1 SGHVS, CDR2 FNYEAQ. The CDR3 sequence is CASSPPRAGRAKNIQYF. The CDR3, as DNA: TGTGCCAGCAGCCCGCCGCGCGCGGGAAGGGCCAAAAACATTCAGTACTTC.

The genes are TRBV20-1 and TRBJ1-1; perhaps TRBD1 as D (6 bases). Germline CDR1 and CDR2: DFQATT and SNEGSKA (reference sequence). The CDR3 runs 14 residues. V gave up 5 bases and J gave up 0 bases, with 13 bases separating them. In DNA form, the CDR3 reads TGCAGTGCTCCACCCGGGACATTGAACACTGAAGCTTTCTTT. Its protein product is CSAPPGTLNTEAFF.

The chain employs TRBV30 and TRBJ2-1; 7 positions agree with TRBD2. The CDR3 contains 14 residues. V was clipped by 0 bases and J by 7 bases; unmatched bases: 6. Looked up from germline, CDR1 is GTSNPN and CDR2 is SVGIG (reference sequence). CDR3 residues: CAWSVKGGSNEQFF. The CDR3 nucleotides are TGTGCCTGGAGTGTTAAGGGAGGGAGTAATGAGCAGTTCTTC.

In its sample, this clonotype was seen a few times. The CDR3 sequence is CASSQDWGAETQYF. The CDR3 DNA reads TGTGCCAGCAGCCAAGATTGGGGGGCCGAGACCCAGTACTTC. The chain employs TRBV3-1 and TRBJ2-5; D possibly matches TRBD1 or TRBD2 (6 bases each). The length of the CDR3 is 14 residues. The V and J ends lost 0 bases and 5 bases respectively, with 10 bases between them. CDR1 is LGHDT and CDR2 is YNNKEL in the germline V gene (reference sequence).

The chain combines TRBV7-6 with TRBJ2-7, with 8 bases lining up with TRBD2. The CDR3 has 16 residues. The V segment lost 0 bases and the J segment 3 bases; nucleotides outside the gene matches: 7. CDR1 and CDR2 from the germline V gene are SGHVS and FNYEAQ. This chain's CDR3 is CASSLAWREENYEQYF. The CDR3 DNA reads as TGTGCCAGCAGCTTAGCGTGGCGGGAGGAAAACTACGAGCAGTACTTC.

This chain links TRBV10-3 with TRBJ2-7, with TRBD1 as a possible D gene (6 bases). The CDR3 has 14 residues. Germline assignment: CDR1 ENHRY and CDR2 SYGVKD. V shed 4 bases and J shed 0 bases, with 10 bases lying between them. CDR3 region: CAISVTDSSYEQYF. CDR3 nucleotides: TGTGCCATCAGTGTGACGGACAGCTCCTACGAGCAGTACTTC.

This chain links TRBV6-2 or TRBV6-3 with TRBJ2-5; no clear D. The V and J ends lost 7 bases and 1 base respectively, with 16 bases between them. Germline V gene sequence: CDR1 MNHEY, CDR2 SVGEGT. The CDR3 totals 15 residues. In DNA, the CDR3 is TGTGCCAGCAAGAGCCTAGGCGCCAGCCAAGAGACCCAGTACTTC. Its protein is CASKSLGASQETQYF.

This clonotype has a count of ten or more. The chain combines TRBV12-5 with TRBJ1-2, with 9 bases fitting TRBD1. The ends lost 9 bases at V and 6 bases at J; junction bases unmatched: 5. The CDR3 totals 12 residues. Germline values: CDR1 LGHNT, CDR2 FRNRAP. The chain's CDR3 is CASSDRGDGYTF. DNA of the CDR3: TGTGCTAGCTCGGACAGGGGAGATGGCTACACCTTC.

Only one count was recorded for this clonotype. The chain recombines TRBV20-1 with TRBJ2-5, with TRBD2 matching 9 bases. The CDR3 is 14 amino acids. V lost 3 bases and J lost 1; bases outside the gene matches: 3. Germline loops: CDR1 DFQATT, CDR2 SNEGSKA (reference sequence). The CDR3 loop reads CSARRLAVQETQYF. For the CDR3, the DNA is TGCAGTGCTAGGAGACTAGCGGTCCAAGAGACCCAGTACTTC.

The J gene is TRBJ2-1, the V gene TRBV6-1; 9 bases line up with TRBD2. After removal of 8 bases from V and 5 bases from J, the junction contained 13 bases not matched to a gene. The CDR3 spans 16 residues. Looked up from germline, CDR1 is MNHNS and CDR2 is SASEGT. In DNA form, the CDR3 reads TGTGCCAGCGGTTTGACGGGACTAGCTGAGGACAATGAGCAGTTCTTC. Translation gives CASGLTGLAEDNEQFF.

The chain recombines TRBV29-1 with TRBJ1-1; D uncertain. Trimming took off 0 bases at V and 4 bases at J, with 6 bases between the two ends. Germline V lookup: CDR1 SQVTM, CDR2 ANQGSEA. CDR3 length: 12 amino acids. The CDR3 DNA sequence: TGCAGCGTTGAAGATGTAGGCACTGAAGCTTTCTTT. Translated: CSVEDVGTEAFF.

V is TRBV27 and J is TRBJ2-7; TRBD2 matches 9 bases. The assigned J gene may be wrong: the sequence end matches TRBJ2-1 better. CDR3 length equals 13 residues. Looked up from germline, CDR1 is MNHEY and CDR2 is SMNVEV (reference sequence). CDR3 region: CASKGAGGGEQFF. The CDR3 DNA reads TGTGCCAGCAAAGGAGCGGGAGGAGGAGAGCAGTTCTTC.

The rearrangement joins TRBV28 to TRBJ1-2; D gene ambiguous. This CDR3 is 10 amino acids long. Germline V gene data show CDR1 as MDHEN and CDR2 as SYDVKM. V lost 8 bases, J lost 7 bases, and 8 bases lay in between. The CDR3 DNA reads as TGTGCCAGCGGTCTTAGTGGCTACACCTTC. Translation gives CASGLSGYTF.

The CDR3 reads CASARVRNEQFF. CDR3 DNA sequence: TGTGCCAGCGCGAGGGTACGCAATGAGCAGTTCTTC. This rearrangement joins TRBV6-2 or TRBV6-3 to TRBJ2-1, with D tentatively TRBD2 (5 bases). The CDR3 consists of 12 residues. The ends were cut back, 8 bases at V and 6 bases at J, with 11 bases in the middle. From germline, CDR1 is MNHEY and CDR2 SVGEGT.

This clonotype came up a few times. The chain employs TRBV6-5 and TRBJ1-1; TRBD1 agrees at 7 bases. The junction had 14 bases not matched to a gene; V was cut back by 6 bases and J by 4 bases. The germline V gene encodes CDR1 MNHEY and CDR2 SVGAGI. This CDR3 spans 16 amino acids. The CDR3 DNA follows: TGTGCCAGCAGCCTGACTCGACAGGGAGGTAGCACTGAAGCTTTCTTT. This gives the protein CASSLTRQGGSTEAFF.

This clonotype turned up a few times. One end of the junction varies from germline; a read error may be responsible. This chain joins TRBV12-3 or TRBV12-4 and TRBJ1-1, with 9 positions matching TRBD1. CDR3 length: 14 amino acids. CDR3 DNA: TGTGCCGGCAGTTTGGGGACAGGGAGCGTTGAAGCTTTCTTT. Translated, it gives CAGSLGTGSVEAFF.

This rearrangement joins TRBV5-1 to TRBJ1-1, with D perhaps TRBD1 (6 bases). The CDR3 length is 15 residues. Trimming took 2 bases from V and 2 from J, leaving 13 bases between them. Germline loops: CDR1 SGHRS, CDR2 YFSETQ. The CDR3 region is CASSLTGTTNTEAFF. CDR3 DNA sequence: TGCGCCAGCAGCTTAACCGGGACAACCAACACTGAAGCTTTCTTT.

This clonotype showed up many times. The chain combines TRBV25-1 with TRBJ1-1; D might be TRBD1 (6 bases). Germline V gene data show CDR1 as MGHDK and CDR2 as SYGVNS. This CDR3 comprises 13 residues. Trimming shortened V by 4 bases and J by 5 bases, and 11 bases separated the two germline ends. The CDR3 bases are TGTGCCAGCAGTGGAGGGGGTTGGACTGAAGCTTTCTTT. It is translated as CASSGGGWTEAFF.

This clonotype was observed a handful of times. This sequence joins TRBV20-1 and TRBJ2-3, with 8 bases that match TRBD2. CDR1 is DFQATT, CDR2 SNEGSKA, per germline (reference sequence). J was trimmed by 0 bases and V by 6 bases; bases with no gene match: 14. The CDR3 covers 17 residues. The CDR3 DNA reads as TGCAGTGCGCCGAGCGGGGGAGCACCCTCTAGCACAGATACGCAGTATTTT. Protein product: CSAPSGGAPSSTDTQYF.

The table lists this clonotype with a count of one. J is TRBJ1-4 and V is TRBV3-1; D may be TRBD1 (6 bases). V was pared by 7 bases and J by 5 bases, with 17 bases between. This CDR3 contains 15 residues. CDR1 is LGHDT, CDR2 YNNKEL, per germline (reference sequence). CDR3 sequence (DNA): TGTGCCAGCATCGCCTCGGACAGCCCAAATGAAAAACTGTTTTTT. Translated, it gives CASIASDSPNEKLFF.

The chain couples TRBV28 to TRBJ2-7, with 9 bases aligning to TRBD2. V lost 5 bases and J lost 5; bases outside the gene matches: 16. This CDR3 has 17 amino acids. Germline V lookup: CDR1 MDHEN, CDR2 SYDVKM. In nucleotides, the CDR3 is TGTGCCAGCAGTCCCTCACGGGGCGGGAGGGCCAAGAACGAGCAGTACTTC. This translates into CASSPSRGGRAKNEQYF.

The rearrangement joins TRBV6-1 to TRBJ2-7; the D gene is possibly TRBD1 (6 bases). Trimming pared 1 base from V and 3 bases from J, leaving 13 bases between. CDR1 is MNHNS and CDR2 is SASEGT in the germline V gene. The length of the CDR3 is 15 residues. The CDR3 protein is CASSEVNGQLYEQYF. For the CDR3, the DNA is TGTGCCAGCAGTGAAGTCAACGGACAGCTCTACGAGCAGTACTTC.